The 29 T cell receptor beta chains below all came from one sample that was sequenced in a study of blood T cells in healthy people across ages. Combining a sample-barcoded 5' primer with a J-beta primer mix, a second PCR ran for about 7 to 11 cycles. TCRdb re-called the 5' RACE reads through MiXCR, storing one row per CDR3 protein. The profile shows 1.4 million to 1.5 million distinct CDR3 sequences, roughly 40% of them singletons. What was sequenced was blood. The receptors here all came from a woman between 18 and 29 years old in good health.

The chain carries TRBV20-1 and TRBJ1-1; weak D call: TRBD1 (5 bases). The V end lost 5 bases, the J end lost 0 bases, and 13 bases lay between the germline ends. CDR1 and CDR2 from the germline V gene are DFQATT and SNEGSKA (reference sequence). This CDR3 is 14 amino acids long. Here the CDR3 reads CSAADGHMNTEAFF. DNA of the CDR3: TGCAGTGCTGCGGACGGACACATGAACACTGAAGCTTTCTTT.

As regards this clonotype: One base away lies a much larger clone, so this may be a sequencing read error. The rearrangement uses TRBV10-3 and TRBJ2-3; D might be TRBD1 or TRBD2, each matching 6 bases. Germline assignment: CDR1 ENHRY and CDR2 SYGVKD. V dropped 8 bases and J dropped 6 bases, with 21 bases sitting between them. The CDR3 contains 15 residues. The CDR3 nucleotides read TGTGCCATCCGCACCGCGGGACAACCGTCCGATACGCAGTATTTT. This translates into CAIRTAGQPSDTQYF.

The chain couples TRBV11-2 to TRBJ2-5; no clear D. Germline-derived CDR1 and CDR2 are SGHAT and FQNNGV. The length of the CDR3 is 14 residues. V was cut by 5 bases and J by 5 bases, with 15 bases left in between. The CDR3 DNA is TGTGCCAGCAGCCCGACGACCGATTCCGAGACCCAGTACTTC. Protein product: CASSPTTDSETQYF.

The J gene is TRBJ2-7, the V gene TRBV6-6, with TRBD2 matching over 9 bases. Germline CDR1 MNHNY, CDR2 SVGAGI (reference sequence). V gave up 7 bases and J gave up 1 base; unmatched junction bases: 14. The CDR3 totals 17 residues. In DNA form, the CDR3 reads TGTGCCAGCACCCACACGAGGGGCGGGGGGGTTTCCTACGAGCAGTACTTC. Residues: CASTHTRGGGVSYEQYF.

This chain joins TRBV4-2 and TRBJ1-2, with TRBD1 identical over 9 bases. This CDR3 is 12 amino acids long. V was clipped by 10 bases and J by 4 bases; unmatched bases: 4. Germline V gives CDR1 LGHNA, CDR2 YNFKEQ. The CDR3 DNA reads TGTGCCACCGGACAGGGGCTCTATGGCTACACCTTC. Protein: CATGQGLYGYTF.

The chain is built from TRBV20-1 and TRBJ2-3; TRBD2 matches 8 bases. The CDR3 has 14 residues. Trimming removed 6 bases from V and 5 bases from J; junction bases left unmatched: 10. CDR1 is DFQATT and CDR2 is SNEGSKA in the germline V gene (reference sequence). The CDR3 nucleotides read TGCAGTGCCGGGGGGGCCTTGACCGGAGATACGCAGTATTTT. Its protein is CSAGGALTGDTQYF.

CDR3 sequence: CASSATSGGSDTQYF. The CDR3 nucleotides are TGCGCCAGCAGTGCGACTAGCGGGGGCTCAGATACGCAGTATTTT. The rearrangement joins TRBV10-1 to TRBJ2-3; 12 bases agree with TRBD2. The CDR3 has 15 amino acids. With V trimmed by 4 bases and J by 4 bases, 3 bases remained unmatched. Germline-derived CDR1 and CDR2 are WNHNN and SYGVQD (reference sequence).

V gene TRBV20-1 combines with J gene TRBJ2-1; D may be TRBD1 (6 bases). Germline CDR1 and CDR2: DFQATT and SNEGSKA (reference sequence). The CDR3 has 19 amino acids. V lost 7 bases and J lost 4, with 32 bases in between. DNA of the CDR3: TGCAGTGTAATCCACCCACGACGAGACAGGTTGAGGACTTACAATGAGCAGTTCTTC. It specifies CSVIHPRRDRLRTYNEQFF.

A few counts support this clonotype. This sequence joins TRBV2 and TRBJ1-1; 7 bases line up with TRBD1. V lost 8 bases to trimming and J lost 5 bases; unmatched junction nucleotides: 11. The CDR3 has 14 amino acids. CDR1 SNHLY and CDR2 FYNNEI come from the germline V gene. The CDR3 region has the DNA TGTGCCAGCCAAGGGGCGCAGGGGGGGACTGAAGCTTTCTTT. Its translation is CASQGAQGGTEAFF.

The chain uses TRBV6-5 and TRBJ2-2; D call uncertain. From germline, CDR1 is MNHEY and CDR2 SVGAGI. Trimming took off 6 bases at V and 2 bases at J, with 10 bases between the two ends. The CDR3 is 14 amino acids. CDR3 in amino acids: CASRGNPNTGELFF. The CDR3 region has the DNA TGTGCCAGCAGGGGAAACCCAAACACCGGGGAGCTGTTTTTT.

With respect to this clonotype: An end of the junction differs from the germline gene, which may be a read error. This sequence joins TRBV10-3 and TRBJ1-2; a possible D gene is TRBD1 (6 bases). The CDR3 has 12 amino acids. CDR1 and CDR2 from the germline V gene are ENHRY and SYGVKD. CDR3 sequence reads: CAISDTGTGYTF. The CDR3 nucleotides are TGCGCCATCAGTGACACAGGGACCGGCTACACCTTC.

V is TRBV12-3 or TRBV12-4 and J is TRBJ2-7; 8 bases match TRBD1. V shed 5 bases, J shed 3 bases, and the junction held 6 bases outside the gene matches. The CDR3 runs 14 residues. In DNA, the CDR3 is TGTGCCAGCAGTCCCCAGGGGGCCGACTACGAGCAGTACTTC. It translates to CASSPQGADYEQYF.

The chain has TRBV6-1 and TRBJ2-5, with D unresolved. V lost 4 bases and J lost 3, with 9 bases in between. This CDR3 is built from 13 residues. Germline V lookup: CDR1 MNHNS, CDR2 SASEGT. CDR3: CASSVVSEETQYF. The CDR3 DNA follows: TGTGCCAGCAGTGTTGTGTCAGAAGAGACCCAGTACTTC.

The gene calls are TRBV18 and TRBJ2-1; maybe TRBD2 (6 bases). CDR1 is KGHSH and CDR2 is LQKENI in the germline V gene. V was cut by 3 bases and J by 9 bases, with 21 bases left in between. The CDR3 has 16 residues. CDR3 nucleotide sequence: TGTGCCAGCTCACCTCGGATCGGGGGTAAAGAGAGTGAGCAGTTCTTC. Translated: CASSPRIGGKESEQFF.

CDR3 bases: TGTGCCGTTCAAGCGGGAGTCACCGGGGAGCTGTTTTTT. Amino acid sequence: CAVQAGVTGELFF. The chain links TRBV10-3 to TRBJ2-2; TRBD2 matches 8 bases. This CDR3 contains 13 residues. Trimming at V came to 11 bases and at J to 4 bases, leaving 6 bases not matched to a gene. Germline lookup yields CDR1 ENHRY and CDR2 SYGVKD.

In regard to this clonotype: A read error may produce the germline difference seen at one junction end. This chain connects TRBV12-3 or TRBV12-4 to TRBJ1-5; no definite D call. The CDR3 loop spans 16 amino acids. CDR3 residues: CASSLLLSPGKQPQHF. Here the CDR3 DNA reads TGTGCCAGCAGTTTATTGCTCAGTCCGGGCAAGCAGCCCCAGCATTTT.

The J gene is TRBJ2-6, the V gene TRBV29-1, with D perhaps TRBD2 (5 bases). V lost 3 bases, J lost 0 bases, and 6 bases lay in between. Germline CDR1 and CDR2: SQVTM and ANQGSEA. The CDR3 extends over 14 amino acids. CDR3 in DNA: TGCAGCGTTGACGGGGACTCTGGGGCCAACGTCCTGACTTTC. It codes for CSVDGDSGANVLTF.

This clonotype was seen only a few times. CDR3 bases: TGTGCCAGCAGCCCGACTAGCGGCAATGAGCAGTACTTC. Protein product: CASSPTSGNEQYF. The rearrangement joins TRBV4-2 to TRBJ2-5, with 9 bases that match TRBD2. The CDR3 extends over 13 amino acids. The junction had 8 bases not matched to a gene; V was cut back by 4 bases and J by 11 bases. The V gene's germline CDR1 is LGHNA and CDR2 YNFKEQ.

This clonotype was counted only a few times. This chain joins TRBV2 and TRBJ2-5; tentative D call: TRBD1 (5 bases). With 8 bases removed from V and 5 bases from J, the gap between germline ends came to 21 bases. The germline CDR1 and CDR2 sequences are SNHLY and FYNNEI. The CDR3 covers 15 residues. The DNA for the CDR3 is TGTGCCAGCTCCCGAGGTATAGGGGCCATTGAGACCCAGTACTTC. It encodes CASSRGIGAIETQYF.

The rearrangement joins TRBV25-1 to TRBJ2-2; D is ambiguous. V was shortened by 3 bases and J by 6 bases, with 14 bases between the two germline ends. The CDR3 is 15 residues long. The germline V gene has CDR1 MGHDK and CDR2 SYGVNS. The CDR3: CASSDGPGAPGELFF. The CDR3, as DNA: TGTGCCAGCAGTGATGGCCCAGGAGCGCCCGGGGAGCTGTTTTTT.

This chain uses TRBV7-8 with TRBJ2-2; TRBD2 is a possible D gene (5 bases). The CDR3 runs 17 residues. Germline V CDR1 and CDR2: SGHVS, FQNEAQ. Trimming took 7 bases from V and 0 from J, leaving 18 bases between them. The CDR3 bases are TGTGCCAGCATACTCCCGGCGGGCTCCGCGAACACCGGGGAGCTGTTTTTT. Protein product: CASILPAGSANTGELFF.

This clonotype was seen a few times. The rearrangement joins TRBV10-3 to TRBJ1-5; D gene unclear. CDR3 length: 14 residues. The V gene lost 5 bases and the J gene lost 0 bases, with 8 bases spanning the gap. The germline gives CDR1 ENHRY, CDR2 SYGVKD. The CDR3 sequence: CAISSEYSNQPQHF. The CDR3 DNA reads TGTGCCATCAGTTCAGAATATAGCAATCAGCCCCAGCATTTT.

This clonotype came up a few times. The CDR3 sequence is CASRSGLAGGQSYNEQFF. CDR3 nucleotide sequence: TGTGCCAGCAGGTCGGGACTAGCGGGAGGGCAATCCTACAATGAGCAGTTCTTC. The chain couples TRBV2 to TRBJ2-1; 16 positions agree with TRBD2. The CDR3 has 18 residues. After removal of 6 bases from V and 1 base from J, the junction contained 6 bases not matched to a gene. Per germline, CDR1 SNHLY and CDR2 FYNNEI.

This clonotype has only a few counts. This chain joins TRBV6-5 and TRBJ2-1, with D perhaps matching TRBD1 or TRBD2 (5 bases each). CDR1 is MNHEY and CDR2 is SVGAGI in the germline V gene. Trimming shortened V by 0 bases and J by 10 bases, and 10 bases separated the two germline ends. CDR3 length: 13 amino acids. CDR3 protein: CASSYSGPDEQFF. CDR3 bases: TGTGCCAGCAGTTACTCGGGACCGGACGAGCAGTTCTTC.

This clonotype was detected once. The gene calls are TRBV7-2 and TRBJ2-2, with D hard to call. The CDR3 totals 13 residues. The germline CDR1 and CDR2 sequences are SGHTA and FQGNSA. V gave up 5 bases and J gave up 9 bases, with 13 bases separating them. This CDR3 is CASSIVYFRELFF. CDR3 nucleotide sequence: TGTGCCAGCAGCATAGTGTATTTCCGGGAGCTGTTTTTT.

This clonotype was recorded a few times. The J gene is TRBJ2-3, the V gene TRBV12-5; D perhaps matches TRBD1 (6 bases). Trimming left V 6 bases short and J 9 bases short, with 13 bases between. This CDR3 region has 12 residues. The germline gives CDR1 LGHNT, CDR2 FRNRAP. Written as DNA, the CDR3 is TGTGCTAGTGGCCTTATGGGGGCAACGCAGTATTTT. Its translation: CASGLMGATQYF.

The chain employs TRBV24-1 and TRBJ2-5; TRBD2 agrees at 9 bases. V trimming: 4 bases; J trimming: 9 bases; junction bases outside the gene matches: 11. This CDR3 comprises 15 residues. Looked up from germline, CDR1 is KGHDR and CDR2 is SFDVKD. The CDR3 region has the DNA TGTGCCACCAGTGACGGCACCGGGACTAGCACTCCCCAGTACTTC. It is translated as CATSDGTGTSTPQYF.

This clonotype has more than one count but fewer than ten. V gene TRBV2 combines with J gene TRBJ2-3; D tentatively reads TRBD1 or TRBD2 (6 bases each). V dropped 7 bases and J dropped 6 bases, with 20 bases sitting between them. The CDR3 is made up of 15 amino acids. Germline-derived CDR1 and CDR2 are SNHLY and FYNNEI. The CDR3 DNA sequence: TGTGCCAGCACCCAAAGGCAGCTAGGGGGGGATACGCAGTATTTT. As protein: CASTQRQLGGDTQYF.

This clonotype was observed a few times. The chain uses TRBV21-1 and TRBJ1-2. TRBV21-1 is assigned pseudogene status. The CDR3 spans 9 residues. Written as DNA, the CDR3 is TGTGCCAGCACGTATGGCTACACCTTC. Translated: CASTYGYTF.